Below are 28 T cell receptor beta chains sequenced from a single sample in a study of CD8 T cells in ankylosing spondylitis. MiXCR, run by TCRdb on the 5' RACE reads, gives a single entry per CDR3 protein. The table lists some 130,000 distinct CDR3 sequences, around 9% of them singletons. Source material: blood, either unsorted or a sorted T cell fraction (not recorded which). All receptors come from a male donor with ankylosing spondylitis or in good health (not recorded which).

This clonotype occurred many times. The chain recombines TRBV7-2 with TRBJ2-4; TRBD1 matches at 8 bases. Germline V gives CDR1 SGHTA, CDR2 FQGNSA. J was trimmed by 0 bases and V by 5 bases; bases with no gene match: 6. This CDR3 region has 16 residues. The CDR3 loop reads CASSITGGLAKNIQYF. The CDR3, as DNA: TGTGCCAGCAGCATAACAGGGGGACTAGCCAAAAACATTCAGTACTTC.

This clonotype was observed at least ten times. The chain couples TRBV12-3 or TRBV12-4 to TRBJ2-5; 7 nucleotides line up with TRBD1. J was trimmed by 7 bases and V by 7 bases; bases with no gene match: 15. The CDR3 contains 15 residues. This chain's CDR3 is CASTMETTGLATQYF. CDR3 nucleotide sequence: TGTGCCAGCACCATGGAAACGACAGGGCTGGCGACCCAGTACTTC.

The sample holds many counts of this clonotype. The V call is TRBV7-6, the J call TRBJ2-2; 12 positions match TRBD2. The J segment lost 7 bases and the V segment lost 5 bases, leaving 8 bases of the junction unmatched. Germline loops: CDR1 SGHVS, CDR2 FNYEAQ. The CDR3 loop spans 16 amino acids. CDR3 in DNA: TGTGCCAGCAGCCCACCCCGGACTAGCGGGGACGGGGAGCTGTTTTTT. It yields the protein CASSPPRTSGDGELFF.

This clonotype was seen many times. The chain links TRBV10-3 to TRBJ2-3; 7 nucleotides line up with TRBD2. Germline loops: CDR1 ENHRY, CDR2 SYGVKD. Unmatched junction bases numbered 3, after V lost 4 bases and J lost 2 bases. The CDR3 covers 14 residues. CDR3 nucleotides: TGTGCCATCAGTGTCACTAGCGACACAGATACGCAGTATTTT. Translation gives CAISVTSDTDTQYF.

The count of this clonotype is one. The chain links TRBV6-2 or TRBV6-3 to TRBJ2-3; D perhaps matches TRBD1 (6 bases). The CDR3 runs to 15 residues. Germline V gene sequence: CDR1 MNHEY, CDR2 SVGEGT. V lost 6 bases and J lost 2, with 15 bases in between. CDR3 DNA sequence: TGTGCCAGCAGCCGTCCCGGGACATTCACAGATACGCAGTATTTT. Its protein is CASSRPGTFTDTQYF.

This clonotype was counted only a few times. The chain has TRBV3-1 and TRBJ1-2; 7 bases are shared with TRBD1. V dropped 4 bases and J dropped 2; count of bases not matched to a gene: 4. Germline V lookup: CDR1 LGHDT, CDR2 YNNKEL (reference sequence). The CDR3 contains 14 residues. CDR3 region: CASSLGGLNYGYTF. The CDR3 DNA sequence: TGTGCCAGCAGCCTAGGGGGCTTGAACTATGGCTACACCTTC.

A few counts support this clonotype. The chain links TRBV7-2 to TRBJ2-7; 8 bases are shared with TRBD1. The CDR3 is made up of 13 amino acids. Trimming cost V 3 bases and J 3 bases; bases outside gene matches: 1. Per the germline V gene, CDR1 is SGHTA and CDR2 is FQGNSA. The DNA for the CDR3 is TGTGCCAGCAGCTTCGGGACAGGCTACGAGCAGTACTTC. Its protein is CASSFGTGYEQYF.

This clonotype was seen only a few times. The rearrangement joins TRBV27 to TRBJ2-7, with 11 bases aligning to TRBD1. From germline, CDR1 is MNHEY and CDR2 SMNVEV (reference sequence). The CDR3 is 14 residues long. Losses at the gene ends were 5 bases for V and 6 bases for J; bases not matched to a gene: 6. CDR3 in DNA: TGTGCCAGCAGTCAGGACAGGGGGCTGGGCGAGCAGTACTTC. Translated: CASSQDRGLGEQYF.

This clonotype was observed at least ten times. The V gene is TRBV5-1, the J gene TRBJ2-7; D is uncertain. The CDR3 sequence is 14 residues long. CDR1 SGHRS and CDR2 YFSETQ come from the germline V gene. The V end was cut by 1 base, the J end by 2 bases, with 10 bases between. This CDR3 is CASSLTTETYEQYF. The CDR3 DNA is TGCGCCAGCAGCTTGACAACGGAAACCTACGAGCAGTACTTC.

This chain connects TRBV29-1 to TRBJ2-7, with 10 positions matching TRBD1. The germline V gene has CDR1 SQVTM and CDR2 ANQGSEA. The CDR3 runs to 14 residues. Losses at the gene ends were 5 bases for V and 4 bases for J; bases not matched to a gene: 8. The CDR3 reads CSVPGQGSRYEQYF. The CDR3 bases are TGCAGCGTTCCGGGACAGGGGTCCCGGTACGAGCAGTACTTC.

In its sample, this clonotype was seen many times. The chain couples TRBV20-1 to TRBJ2-3; possibly TRBD2 for D (7 bases). Between the trimmed V and J ends, which lost 3 bases and 8 bases, there was a span of 21 bases. CDR1 and CDR2 from the germline V gene are DFQATT and SNEGSKA (reference sequence). The CDR3 extends over 15 amino acids. The CDR3 DNA follows: TGCAGTGCTAGCCCCGGGACCACGAGGGGGGGTACGCAGTATTTT. Translation: CSASPGTTRGGTQYF.

In this sample, this clonotype turned up many times. The gene calls are TRBV5-1 and TRBJ2-7; 7 bases are shared with TRBD1. The CDR3 has 16 residues. The V gene end was trimmed by 3 bases and the J gene end by 2 bases; junction bases not matched to a gene: 11. The germline CDR1 and CDR2 sequences are SGHRS and YFSETQ. CDR3 DNA sequence: TGCGCCAGCAGCTCCGGCCGCCGACAGGGCCCCTACGAGCAGTACTTC. It codes for CASSSGRRQGPYEQYF. Full variable domain (missing parts from reference TRBV5-1 and TRBJ2-7): KAGVTQTPRYLIKTRGQQVTLSCSPISGHRSVSWYQQTPGQGLQFLFEYFSETQRNKGNFPGRFSGRQFSNSRSEMNVSTLELGDSALYLCASSSGRRQGPYEQYFGPGTRLTVT.

V is TRBV5-1 and J is TRBJ2-2; D is possibly TRBD2 (5 bases). The germline gives CDR1 SGHRS, CDR2 YFSETQ. With 4 bases removed from V and 2 bases from J, the gap between germline ends came to 12 bases. The CDR3 has 15 amino acids. CDR3: CASSQADQNTGELFF. The DNA of the CDR3 is TGCGCCAGCAGCCAAGCGGACCAAAACACCGGGGAGCTGTTTTTT. The full variable domain, with the rest looked up from reference TRBV5-1 and TRBJ2-2, is KAGVTQTPRYLIKTRGQQVTLSCSPISGHRSVSWYQQTPGQGLQFLFEYFSETQRNKGNFPGRFSGRQFSNSRSEMNVSTLELGDSALYLCASSQADQNTGELFFGEGSRLTVL.

This rearrangement joins TRBV11-2 to TRBJ2-5, with D possibly being TRBD2 (6 bases). V lost 4 bases to trimming and J lost 0 bases, with 12 bases between them. The CDR3 runs to 15 residues. Germline assignment: CDR1 SGHAT and CDR2 FQNNGV. CDR3 DNA: TGTGCCAGCAGCTCCCGGAGGGTCCACCAAGAGACCCAGTACTTC. This encodes CASSSRRVHQETQYF. The full variable domain, its missing parts supplied by reference TRBV11-2 and TRBJ2-5, is EAGVAQSPRYKIIEKRQSVAFWCNPISGHATLYWYQQILGQGPKLLIQFQNNGVVDDSQLPKDRFSAERLKGVDSTLKIQPAKLEDSAVYLCASSSRRVHQETQYFGPGTRLLVL.

The chain employs TRBV7-2 and TRBJ2-2; D is undetermined. Germline V CDR1 and CDR2: SGHTA, FQGNSA. CDR3 size: 12 residues. Trimming stripped 7 bases from V and 6 bases from J, with 9 bases between. In nucleotides, the CDR3 is TGTGCCAGCACCTTGGGGTCCGGGGAGCTGTTTTTT. Amino acid sequence: CASTLGSGELFF.

In this sample, this clonotype turned up many times. The chain has TRBV20-1 and TRBJ1-5, with D unclear. CDR1 is DFQATT, CDR2 SNEGSKA, per germline (reference sequence). The CDR3 consists of 12 residues. Trimming pared 3 bases from V and 4 bases from J, leaving 7 bases between. CDR3 nucleotide sequence: TGCAGTGCTAGTGGCGGGAATCAGCCCCAGCATTTT. This gives the protein CSASGGNQPQHF.

This clonotype showed up many times. The V gene is TRBV15, the J gene TRBJ2-7; TRBD2 matches at 11 bases. After removal of 6 bases from V and 2 bases from J, the junction contained 3 bases not matched to a gene. The CDR3 sequence is 14 residues long. Germline V gene lookup returns CDR1 LNHNV and CDR2 YYDKDF (reference sequence). This CDR3 reads CATSLTSGTYEQYF. The CDR3 DNA reads as TGTGCCACCAGTTTGACTAGCGGGACCTACGAGCAGTACTTC.

This clonotype was seen at least ten times. This sequence joins TRBV24-1 and TRBJ1-5, with a weak D call TRBD1 (5 bases). The V and J ends lost 3 bases and 7 bases respectively, with 9 bases between them. Germline CDR1 KGHDR, CDR2 SFDVKD. CDR3 length: 13 amino acids. CDR3 loop: CATSDRDRQPQHF. The DNA of the CDR3 is TGTGCCACCAGTGATAGGGACCGGCAGCCCCAGCATTTT.

This clonotype was seen ten or more times. The V gene is TRBV13, the J gene TRBJ2-7, with D hard to call. Trimming stripped 1 base from V and 1 base from J, with 14 bases between. This CDR3 spans 16 amino acids. The germline CDR1 and CDR2 sequences are PRHDT and FYEKMQ (reference sequence). In DNA form, the CDR3 reads TGTGCCAGCAGCTTAGTCTGGCCGTTTTTGTCCTACGAGCAGTACTTC. Protein: CASSLVWPFLSYEQYF.

This clonotype was recorded at least ten times. The chain is built from TRBV7-2 and TRBJ2-2; TRBD1 might be the D (6 bases). This CDR3 has 14 residues. Germline CDR1 and CDR2: SGHTA and FQGNSA. V was shortened by 6 bases and J by 3 bases, with 11 bases between the two germline ends. CDR3 in amino acids: CASRSQGDTGELFF. CDR3 sequence (DNA): TGTGCCAGCAGATCACAGGGCGACACCGGGGAGCTGTTTTTT.

The chain has TRBV4-1 and TRBJ1-2, with D possibly TRBD1 on 5 matching bases. In germline, CDR1 is MGHRA, CDR2 YSYEKL. The germline V and J ends were trimmed by 4 bases and 4 bases, with 19 bases remaining between them. CDR3 size: 16 residues. DNA for the CDR3: TGCGCCAGCAGCCCGAGGATTGTTGGGGGTGGCTATGGCTACACCTTC. Residues: CASSPRIVGGGYGYTF.

This clonotype was observed at least ten times. The V and J genes are TRBV20-1 and TRBJ2-3; D is perhaps TRBD1 or TRBD2 (6 bases each). The V gene lost 2 bases and the J gene lost 2 bases, with 14 bases spanning the gap. The CDR3 totals 15 residues. CDR1 DFQATT and CDR2 SNEGSKA come from the germline V gene (reference sequence). The CDR3 here is CSARHAGEATDTQYF. The CDR3 bases are TGCAGTGCTAGACACGCAGGGGAGGCCACAGATACGCAGTATTTT.

This clonotype has a count of ten or more. The chain is built from TRBV7-9 and TRBJ2-7, with TRBD1 matching 7 bases. The CDR3 consists of 13 residues. From germline, CDR1 is SEHNR and CDR2 FQNEAQ (reference sequence). The chain's CDR3 is CAGTTGEVGEQYF. CDR3 nucleotide sequence: TGTGCAGGTACAACAGGGGAAGTAGGTGAGCAGTACTTC.

Many counts were recorded for this clonotype. The CDR3 nucleotides are TGCAGTGCTCTGGGAACACTCAATTCCTACGAGCAGTACTTC. Translated, it gives CSALGTLNSYEQYF. This chain connects TRBV20-1 to TRBJ2-7; no firm D call. V shed 5 bases and J shed 1 base, with 15 bases lying between them. The CDR3 spans 14 residues. Germline lookup yields CDR1 DFQATT and CDR2 SNEGSKA (reference sequence).

This clonotype was recorded at least ten times. CDR3 DNA sequence: TGCAGCGTTGCCCCTAGCGGGAAAAACATTCAGTACTTC. Amino acid sequence: CSVAPSGKNIQYF. The chain carries TRBV29-1 and TRBJ2-4; 8 bases match TRBD2. The V gene end was trimmed by 4 bases and the J gene end by 4 bases; junction bases not matched to a gene: 3. Germline CDR1 and CDR2: SQVTM and ANQGSEA. This CDR3 has 13 amino acids.

There are many counts of this clonotype. This chain joins TRBV12-3 or TRBV12-4 and TRBJ2-2; 7 positions match TRBD2. The CDR3 extends over 17 amino acids. J gave up 3 bases and V 2 bases, and 9 bases lay outside the gene matches. DNA of the CDR3: TGTGCCAGCAGTTTAAGGACTAGTCCCTTATACACCGGGGAGCTGTTTTTT. Translating gives CASSLRTSPLYTGELFF.

This clonotype was recorded many times. The chain couples TRBV20-1 to TRBJ1-2; D gene uncertain. CDR1 and CDR2 from the germline V gene are DFQATT and SNEGSKA (reference sequence). The V and J ends lost 1 base and 4 bases respectively, with 10 bases between them. The length of the CDR3 is 13 residues. CDR3: CSARGPETYGYTF. DNA for the CDR3: TGCAGTGCTAGAGGTCCGGAGACCTATGGCTACACCTTC.

In this sample, this clonotype turned up many times. The rearrangement uses TRBV7-9 and TRBJ1-2, with 11 bases that match TRBD1. CDR1 and CDR2 from the germline V gene are SEHNR and FQNEAQ (reference sequence). This CDR3 contains 15 residues. Losses at the gene ends were 5 bases for V and 4 bases for J; bases not matched to a gene: 6. The CDR3 loop reads CASSPAGTGGYGYTF. CDR3 DNA sequence: TGTGCCAGCAGCCCCGCCGGGACAGGGGGCTATGGCTACACCTTC.